This T cell receptor beta chain comes out of a study of OX40 agonist ivuxolimab in advanced cancers. Across the study: Three individuals attained partial responses, comprising one hepatocellular carcinoma case and two cutaneous melanoma cases.

Of note for this clone: Its antigen is unknown.

Clones were read by immunoSEQ multiplex PCR, and TCRdb kept only the in-frame ones, dropping some. The data hold more than 70,000 clones, with about 85% observed a single time. Trimming pared 0 bases from V and 2 bases from J, leaving 13 bases between. This CDR3 has 16 residues. CDR1 SGHKS and CDR2 YYEKEE come from the germline V gene (reference sequence). Whole-study findings and limits: Expanded peripheral T cells had an undetermined antigen specificity.

The receptor was derived from an adult with an advanced solid tumor such as melanoma, head and neck, liver or kidney cancer. Source: CD4+ or CD8+ T cells sorted from blood, taken in a trial of the OX40 agonist ivuxolimab. J is TRBJ2-3 and V is TRBV5-5; D call uncertain. CDR3 protein: CASSLVTGSDTDTQYF. Written as DNA, the CDR3 is TGTGCCAGCAGCTTGGTAACCGGATCCGACACAGATACGCAGTATTTT.